Listed below are T cell receptor beta chains from one sample, sequenced in a study of radiotherapy plus CTLA-4 blockade in lung cancer. Clones were read by immunoSEQ multiplex PCR, and TCRdb kept only the in-frame ones, dropping some. The repertoire includes about 60,000 clones, roughly three quarters of them detected once, and about 3.1% sits in the top ten. The specimen was peripheral blood, collected from a patient treated with radiotherapy plus ipilimumab. These receptor sequences come from a human donor with non-small cell lung cancer who had a complete response to radiotherapy plus ipilimumab. The CDR3 runs from the conserved cysteine through the conserved F or W. Fields, in order: clone size, J gene, V gene, D gene, CDR3 protein, CDR3 DNA. The D gene is left open where the match is weak. Clone size is not always given. Where it is, it says once, few, many or a class for expanded clones.

clone size: once; J gene: TRBJ1-1; V gene: TRBV11-2; D gene: NA; CDR3 protein: CASRLTVNTEAFF; CDR3 DNA: TGTGCCAGCAGACTGACAGTGAACACTGAAGCTTTCTTT
clone size: NA; J gene: TRBJ2-1; V gene: TRBV11-3; D gene: NA; CDR3 protein: CASSLASSQFNEQFF; CDR3 DNA: TGTGCCAGCAGCTTAGCATCATCACAGTTCAATGAGCAGTTCTTC
clone size: NA; J gene: TRBJ2-7; V gene: TRBV1; D gene: NA; CDR3 protein: CTTLRTSGYSYEQYF; CDR3 DNA: TGCACCACTCTTCGGACTAGCGGTTACTCCTACGAGCAGTACTTC
clone size: few; J gene: TRBJ1-2; V gene: TRBV2; D gene: NA; CDR3 protein: CASSIGGTYGYTF; CDR3 DNA: TGTGCCAGCAGTATCGGGGGTACCTATGGCTACACCTTC
clone size: NA; J gene: TRBJ2-2; V gene: TRBV27; D gene: NA; CDR3 protein: CASYPRGKTTGELFF; CDR3 DNA: TGTGCCAGCTACCCTAGGGGCAAGACCACCGGGGAGCTGTTTTTT
clone size: NA; J gene: TRBJ2-1; V gene: TRBV6-5; D gene: NA; CDR3 protein: CASSPRVPVANEQFF; CDR3 DNA: TGTGCCAGCAGTCCACGTGTCCCTGTGGCCAATGAGCAGTTCTTC
clone size: NA; J gene: TRBJ1-2; V gene: TRBV2; D gene: TRBD1; CDR3 protein: CATSVTGGLDGYTF; CDR3 DNA: TGTGCCACCTCAGTGACAGGGGGCTTAGATGGCTACACCTTC
clone size: NA; J gene: TRBJ1-3; V gene: TRBV28; D gene: NA; CDR3 protein: CASSRSQGAGNTIYF; CDR3 DNA: TGTGCCAGCAGTCGCTCACAGGGTGCCGGAAACACCATATATTTT
clone size: NA; J gene: TRBJ1-6; V gene: TRBV5-1; D gene: TRBD1; CDR3 protein: CASSARQGAGYLSSYNSPLHF; CDR3 DNA: TGCGCCAGCAGCGCCAGACAGGGGGCAGGATACCTCAGCTCCTATAATTCACCCCTCCACTTT
clone size: NA; J gene: TRBJ1-5; V gene: TRBV28; D gene: TRBD1; CDR3 protein: CASSLWTGVQPQHF; CDR3 DNA: TGTGCCAGCAGCCTTTGGACAGGGGTACAGCCCCAGCATTTT
clone size: few; J gene: TRBJ1-1; V gene: TRBV11-2; D gene: NA; CDR3 protein: CASSSTGGGYTEAFF; CDR3 DNA: TGTGCCAGCAGCTCGACTGGCGGGGGGTACACTGAAGCTTTCTTT
clone size: NA; J gene: TRBJ1-2; V gene: TRBV11-2; D gene: NA; CDR3 protein: CASSLDRVNYGYTF; CDR3 DNA: TGTGCCAGCAGCTTAGACAGGGTTAACTATGGCTACACCTTC
clone size: once; J gene: TRBJ2-7; V gene: TRBV19; D gene: NA; CDR3 protein: CASSTLGVASYEQYF; CDR3 DNA: TGTGCCAGTAGTACCTTGGGAGTGGCCTCCTACGAGCAGTACTTC
clone size: NA; J gene: TRBJ1-2; V gene: TRBV29-1; D gene: TRBD1; CDR3 protein: CSVEASGGGYTF; CDR3 DNA: TGCAGCGTTGAGGCCTCAGGGGGAGGCTACACCTTC
clone size: NA; J gene: TRBJ2-3; V gene: TRBV10-3; D gene: TRBD2; CDR3 protein: CAIASGRFSASTDTQYF; CDR3 DNA: TGTGCCATCGCTAGCGGGAGGTTTAGTGCTAGCACAGATACGCAGTATTTT
clone size: NA; J gene: TRBJ2-7; V gene: TRBV6-5; D gene: TRBD2; CDR3 protein: CASSYRGLVGYEQYF; CDR3 DNA: TGTGCCAGCAGTTACAGGGGACTAGTAGGTTACGAGCAGTACTTC
clone size: NA; J gene: TRBJ2-3; V gene: TRBV16; D gene: TRBD2; CDR3 protein: CASSLLGLPADTQYF; CDR3 DNA: TGTGCCAGCAGCCTGCTGGGACTACCCGCAGATACGCAGTATTTT
clone size: NA; J gene: TRBJ1-2; V gene: TRBV5-5; D gene: TRBD1; CDR3 protein: CASSSGTGVVYGYTF; CDR3 DNA: TGTGCCAGCAGCTCCGGGACAGGAGTTGTCTATGGCTACACCTTC
clone size: NA; J gene: TRBJ1-2; V gene: TRBV5-1; D gene: NA; CDR3 protein: CASSFGGAQNAYGYTF; CDR3 DNA: TGCGCCAGCAGCTTTGGTGGGGCCCAAAATGCCTATGGCTACACCTTC
clone size: NA; J gene: TRBJ1-2; V gene: TRBV27; D gene: NA; CDR3 protein: CASGLDGQGYGYTF; CDR3 DNA: TGTGCCAGCGGCCTTGACGGGCAGGGCTATGGCTACACCTTC